The subject of this entry is one T cell receptor (beta chain). The antigen remains undetermined. PCR employed 60 Vbeta and 13 Jbeta primers. Generated by immunoSEQ multiplex PCR, the TCRdb table keeps only in-frame clones and is missing some. The sample lists more than 70,000 clones; under 85% were seen once. The sample belongs to a study of cytomegalovirus exposure and HLA in healthy donors. Study-level findings and limits: Most CMV-associated TCR beta chains were later found to appear HLA-restricted. Presence/absence analyses assumed roughly uniform sequencing depth across donors, which may not hold. Researchers reported in a later analysis that common viral pathogens appeared linked to several top clusters.

Germline assignment: CDR1 GTSNPN and CDR2 SVGIG (reference sequence). Germline trimming cut 2 bases from V and 6 bases from J; bases unmatched to any gene: 1. The length of the CDR3 is 13 residues. The gene calls are TRBV30 and TRBJ1-6; 7 bases are shared with TRBD1. This receptor was taken from a boy aged 10-17 years in good health and CMV-seronegative. Material: PBMCs. The CDR3 loop reads CAWSQGVNSPLHF. The CDR3 DNA follows: TGTGCCTGGAGTCAGGGGGTTAATTCACCCCTCCACTTT.